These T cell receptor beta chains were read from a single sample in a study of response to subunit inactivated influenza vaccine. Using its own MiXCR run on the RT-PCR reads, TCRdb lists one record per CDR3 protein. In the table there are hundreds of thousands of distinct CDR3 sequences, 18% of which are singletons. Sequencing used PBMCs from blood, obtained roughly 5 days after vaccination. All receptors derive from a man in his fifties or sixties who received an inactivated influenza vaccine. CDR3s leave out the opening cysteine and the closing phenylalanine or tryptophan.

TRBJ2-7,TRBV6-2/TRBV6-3,ASSYSRGTPVYEQY
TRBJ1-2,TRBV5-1,ASSLSVGGRGYT
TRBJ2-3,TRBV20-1,SARIRTVTDTQY
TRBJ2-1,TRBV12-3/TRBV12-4,ASSLWNEQF
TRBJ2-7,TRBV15,ATSREMGLAAYEQY
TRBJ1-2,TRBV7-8,ASSSRTGAREGYT
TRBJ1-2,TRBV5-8,ASSLARGNGYT
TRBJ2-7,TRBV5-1,ASSLRTSGSDKQY
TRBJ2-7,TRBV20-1,SARVVVHEQY
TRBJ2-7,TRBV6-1,ASKAQAGGYEQY
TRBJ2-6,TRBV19,ASIGRSGANVLT